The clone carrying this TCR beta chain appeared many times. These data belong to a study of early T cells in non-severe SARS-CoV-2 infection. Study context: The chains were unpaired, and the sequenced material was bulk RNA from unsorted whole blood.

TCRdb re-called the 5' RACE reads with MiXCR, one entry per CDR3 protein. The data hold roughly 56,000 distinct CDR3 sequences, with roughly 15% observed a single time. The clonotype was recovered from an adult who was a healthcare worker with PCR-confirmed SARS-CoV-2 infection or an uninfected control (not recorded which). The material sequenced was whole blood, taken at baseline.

As DNA, the CDR3 is TGTGCCAGCAGCTTGGGGACAGCATACTATGGCTACACCTTC. It specifies CASSLGTAYYGYTF. The genes are TRBV5-6 and TRBJ1-2; maybe TRBD1 (6 bases). CDR1 is SGHDT, CDR2 YYEEEE, per germline. Trimming stripped 0 bases from V and 3 bases from J, with 9 bases between. The CDR3 totals 14 residues.